This TCR beta chain originates from a study of early T cells in non-severe SARS-CoV-2 infection. The overall study: The authors sequenced bulk RNA from unsorted whole blood, leaving chains unpaired.

This clonotype turned up a few times. Its antigen is undetermined. Notes on the study in general: Missing private and CD4 specificities, VDJdb matching favored anti-spike CD8 responses.

Attached unique molecular identifiers marked individual cDNA molecules. TCRdb passed the 5' RACE reads through MiXCR, listing each CDR3 protein once. The table shows 50,000 to 75,000 distinct CDR3 sequences, with approximately 8.8% occurring only once. This CDR3 region has 16 residues. V was pared by 1 base and J by 2 bases, with 9 bases between. The sample here was whole blood, taken at baseline. This receptor was identified in an adult who was a healthcare worker with PCR-confirmed SARS-CoV-2 infection or an uninfected control (not recorded which). This chain uses TRBV12-3 or TRBV12-4 with TRBJ2-6; D is ambiguous. The CDR3 nucleotides are TGTGCCAGCAGTTTAGAGGGAACTGCTGGGGCCAACGTCCTGACTTTC. This codes for CASSLEGTAGANVLTF.